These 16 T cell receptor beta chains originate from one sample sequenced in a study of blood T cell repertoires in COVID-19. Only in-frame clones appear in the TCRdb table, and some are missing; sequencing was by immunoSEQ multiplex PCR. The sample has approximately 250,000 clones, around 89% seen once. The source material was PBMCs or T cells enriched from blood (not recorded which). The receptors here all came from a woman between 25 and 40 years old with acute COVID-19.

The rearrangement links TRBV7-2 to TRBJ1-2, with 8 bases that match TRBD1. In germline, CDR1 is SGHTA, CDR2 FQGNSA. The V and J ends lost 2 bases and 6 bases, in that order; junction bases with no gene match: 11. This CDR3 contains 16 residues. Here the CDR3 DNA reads TGTGCCAGCAGCTTACGACAGGGGATTCTTTACGATGGCTACACCTTC. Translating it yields CASSLRQGILYDGYTF.

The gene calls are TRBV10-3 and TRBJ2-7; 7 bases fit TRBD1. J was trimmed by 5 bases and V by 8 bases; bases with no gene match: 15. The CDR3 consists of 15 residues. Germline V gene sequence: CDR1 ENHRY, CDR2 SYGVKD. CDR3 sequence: CAIYGSNRGLNEQYF. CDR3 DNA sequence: TGTGCCATCTATGGTTCCAACAGGGGCTTGAACGAGCAGTACTTC.

CDR3 in amino acids: CASSVGVGTNEKLFF. CDR3 sequence (DNA): TGTGCCAGCAGCGTAGGGGTGGGCACTAATGAAAAACTGTTTTTT. The chain has TRBV9 and TRBJ1-4, with D hard to call. The CDR3 is made up of 15 amino acids. The ends were cut back, 0 bases at V and 2 bases at J, with 8 bases in the middle. Germline V lookup: CDR1 SGDLS, CDR2 YYNGEE.

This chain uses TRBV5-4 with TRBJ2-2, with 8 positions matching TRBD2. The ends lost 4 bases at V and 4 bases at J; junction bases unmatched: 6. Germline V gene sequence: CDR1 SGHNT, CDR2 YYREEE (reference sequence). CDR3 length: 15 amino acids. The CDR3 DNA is TGTGCCAGCAGCCCGGGAGGGCCGATCACCGGGGAGCTGTTTTTT. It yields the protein CASSPGGPITGELFF.

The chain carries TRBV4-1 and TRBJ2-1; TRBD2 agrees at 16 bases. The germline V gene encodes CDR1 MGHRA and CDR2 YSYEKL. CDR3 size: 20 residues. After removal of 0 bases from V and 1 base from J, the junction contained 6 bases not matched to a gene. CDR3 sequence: CASSQDLGLAGGLSYNEQFF. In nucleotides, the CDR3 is TGCGCCAGCAGCCAAGATCTGGGACTAGCGGGAGGGCTATCCTACAATGAGCAGTTCTTC.

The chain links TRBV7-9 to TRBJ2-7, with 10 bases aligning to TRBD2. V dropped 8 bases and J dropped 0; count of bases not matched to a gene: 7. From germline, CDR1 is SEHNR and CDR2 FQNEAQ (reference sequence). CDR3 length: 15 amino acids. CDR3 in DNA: TGTGCCAGCGGGTTTAGCGGGAGGACCTCCTACGAGCAGTACTTC. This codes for CASGFSGRTSYEQYF.

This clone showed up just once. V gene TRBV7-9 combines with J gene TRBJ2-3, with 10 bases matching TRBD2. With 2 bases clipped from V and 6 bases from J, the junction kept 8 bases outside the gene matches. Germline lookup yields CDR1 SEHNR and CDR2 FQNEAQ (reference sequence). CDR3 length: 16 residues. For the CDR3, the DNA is TGTGCCAGCAGCTTACAGCTAGCGGGAGATTCCGATACGCAGTATTTT. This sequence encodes CASSLQLAGDSDTQYF.

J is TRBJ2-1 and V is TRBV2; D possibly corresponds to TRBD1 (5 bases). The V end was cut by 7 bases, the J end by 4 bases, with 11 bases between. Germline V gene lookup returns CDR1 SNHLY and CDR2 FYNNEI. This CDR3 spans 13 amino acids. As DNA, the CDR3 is TGTGCCAGCATCAGGGAAACATACAATGAGCAGTTCTTC. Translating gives CASIRETYNEQFF. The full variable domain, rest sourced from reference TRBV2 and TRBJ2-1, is EPEVTQTPSHQVTQMGQEVILRCVPISNHLYFYWYRQILGQKVEFLVSFYNNEISEKSEIFDDQFSVERPDGSNFTLKIRSTKLEDSAMYFCASIRETYNEQFFGPGTRLTVL.

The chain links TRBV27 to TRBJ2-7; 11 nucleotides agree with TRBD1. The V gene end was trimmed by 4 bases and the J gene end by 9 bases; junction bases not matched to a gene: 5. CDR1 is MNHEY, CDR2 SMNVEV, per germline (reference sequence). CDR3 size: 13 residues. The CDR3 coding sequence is TGTGCCAGCAGTTCCAGGACAGGGGGCGTGCAGTACTTC. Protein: CASSSRTGGVQYF.

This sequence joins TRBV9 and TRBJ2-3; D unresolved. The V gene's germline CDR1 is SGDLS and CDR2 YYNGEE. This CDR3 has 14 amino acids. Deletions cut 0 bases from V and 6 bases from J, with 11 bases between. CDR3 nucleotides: TGTGCCAGCAGCGTAGCGTCAGAGCGCGATACGCAGTATTTT. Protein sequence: CASSVASERDTQYF.

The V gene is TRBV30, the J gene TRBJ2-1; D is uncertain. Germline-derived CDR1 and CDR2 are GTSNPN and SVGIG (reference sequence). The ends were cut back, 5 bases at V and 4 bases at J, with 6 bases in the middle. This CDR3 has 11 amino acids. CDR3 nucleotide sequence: TGTGCCTGGTCGGAGTACAATGAGCAGTTCTTC. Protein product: CAWSEYNEQFF.

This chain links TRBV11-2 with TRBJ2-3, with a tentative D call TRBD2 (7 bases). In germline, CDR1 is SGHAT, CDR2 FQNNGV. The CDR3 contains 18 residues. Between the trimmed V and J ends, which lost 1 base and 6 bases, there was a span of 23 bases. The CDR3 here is CASSLGGRGAYLPDTQYF. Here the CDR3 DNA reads TGTGCCAGCAGCTTAGGAGGACGGGGGGCCTATCTTCCCGATACGCAGTATTTT.

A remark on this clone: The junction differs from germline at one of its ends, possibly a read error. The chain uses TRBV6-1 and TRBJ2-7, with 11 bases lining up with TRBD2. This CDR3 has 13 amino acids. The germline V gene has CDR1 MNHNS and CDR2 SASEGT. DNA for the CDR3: TGTGCCAGCAGTGATTCAGAGACTAGCGGGGAGGACTTC. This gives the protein CASSDSETSGEDF.

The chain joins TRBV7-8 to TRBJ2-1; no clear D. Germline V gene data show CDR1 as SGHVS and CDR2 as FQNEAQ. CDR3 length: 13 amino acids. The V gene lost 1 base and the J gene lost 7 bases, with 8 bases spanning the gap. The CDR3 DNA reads TGTGCCAGCAGCTTAGGGGCATCGAATGAGCAGTTCTTC. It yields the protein CASSLGASNEQFF.

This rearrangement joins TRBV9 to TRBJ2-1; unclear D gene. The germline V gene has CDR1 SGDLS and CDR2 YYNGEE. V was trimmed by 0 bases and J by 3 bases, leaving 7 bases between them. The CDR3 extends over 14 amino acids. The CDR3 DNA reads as TGTGCCAGCAGCGTAGGAGGAGTCTACAATGAGCAGTTCTTC. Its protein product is CASSVGGVYNEQFF.

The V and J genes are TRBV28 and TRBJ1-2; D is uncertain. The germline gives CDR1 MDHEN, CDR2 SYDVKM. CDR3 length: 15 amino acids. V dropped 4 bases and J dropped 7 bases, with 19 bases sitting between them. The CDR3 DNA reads TGTGCCAGCAGTTCCCTGGTATGGGTGGAGTCTGGCTACACCTTC. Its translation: CASSSLVWVESGYTF.